This TCR beta chain was found in a study of cytomegalovirus exposure and HLA in healthy donors. Between the trimmed V and J ends, which lost 2 bases and 7 bases, there was a span of 12 bases. Germline loops: CDR1 SGHDN, CDR2 FVKESK. The CDR3 spans 13 residues. Primers included in the PCR were 60 Vbeta and 13 Jbeta primers. The assay was immunoSEQ multiplex PCR, and TCRdb's table has in-frame clones only and misses some. The sample includes 110,000 to 150,000 clones, 60% to 75% of them seen just once. Remarks on this clone: Its antigen is not identified.

Study outcomes and limitations: In a later analysis, DRB1 alleles had the most associated TCRs; HLA-C alleles the fewest. Later analysis found that TCR beta chains associated with HLA were more clonally expanded than other, equally common chains.

The sequence was obtained from a man aged 25 to 45 in good health and CMV-seronegative. V and J are TRBV14 and TRBJ2-7, with a possible D match to TRBD1 (6 bases). Sequences were obtained from PBMCs. This CDR3 is CASSQQGIGEQYF. Written as DNA, the CDR3 is TGTGCCAGCAGCCAACAGGGGATCGGGGAGCAGTACTTC.